This TCR beta chain was found in a study of cytomegalovirus exposure and HLA in healthy donors. Study overall: T cells numbering around 190 million yielded 117 million unique TCR beta sequences in an earlier analysis. The Caucasian-associated ancestry cluster held over 65% of a few hundred genotyped donors.

This PCR relied on a set of 60 Vbeta primers and 13 Jbeta primers. The assay was immunoSEQ multiplex PCR, and TCRdb's table has in-frame clones only and misses some. The table lists 95,000 to 150,000 clones, roughly 80% of them singletons. The CDR3 is made up of 14 amino acids. Trimming took off 8 bases at V and 6 bases at J, with 16 bases between the two ends. From germline, CDR1 is LNHDA and CDR2 SQIVND (reference sequence). Input material: PBMCs. The clonotype comes from a man between 18 and 35 years old in good health and CMV-seropositive. This chain joins TRBV19 and TRBJ1-4; possible D gene TRBD1, 5 bases. The CDR3 here is CASSEAGPDEKLFF. CDR3 coding DNA: TGTGCCAGTTCCGAGGCGGGGCCGGATGAAAAACTGTTTTTT.